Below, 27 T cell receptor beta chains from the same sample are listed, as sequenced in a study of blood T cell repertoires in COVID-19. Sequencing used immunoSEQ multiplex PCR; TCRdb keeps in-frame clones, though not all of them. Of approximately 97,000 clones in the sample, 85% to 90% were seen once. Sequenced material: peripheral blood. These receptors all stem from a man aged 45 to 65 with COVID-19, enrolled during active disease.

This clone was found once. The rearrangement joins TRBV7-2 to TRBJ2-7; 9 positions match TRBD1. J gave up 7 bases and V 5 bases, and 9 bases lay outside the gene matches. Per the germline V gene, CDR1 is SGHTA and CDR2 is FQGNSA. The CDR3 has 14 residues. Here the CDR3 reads CASSRNRGLGEQYF. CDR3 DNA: TGTGCCAGCAGCCGTAACAGGGGGCTGGGGGAGCAGTACTTC.

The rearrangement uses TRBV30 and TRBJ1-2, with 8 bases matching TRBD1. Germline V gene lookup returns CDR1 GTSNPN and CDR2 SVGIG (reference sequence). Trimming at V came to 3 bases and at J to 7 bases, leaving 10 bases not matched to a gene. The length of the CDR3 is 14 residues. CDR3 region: CAWSPPDRGSGYTF. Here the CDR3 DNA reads TGTGCCTGGAGCCCTCCTGACAGGGGATCTGGCTACACCTTC.

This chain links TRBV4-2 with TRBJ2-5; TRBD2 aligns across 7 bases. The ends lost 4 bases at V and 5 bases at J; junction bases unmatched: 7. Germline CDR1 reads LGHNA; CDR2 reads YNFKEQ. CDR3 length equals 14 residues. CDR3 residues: CASSPGTIRETQYF. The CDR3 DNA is TGTGCCAGCAGCCCCGGGACTATTCGGGAGACCCAGTACTTC.

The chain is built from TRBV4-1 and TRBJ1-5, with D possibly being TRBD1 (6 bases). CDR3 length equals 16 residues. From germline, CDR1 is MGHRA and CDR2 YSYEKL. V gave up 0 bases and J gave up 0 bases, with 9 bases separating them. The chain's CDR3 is CASSQEGTYSNQPQHF. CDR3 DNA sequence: TGCGCCAGCAGCCAAGAGGGGACATATAGCAATCAGCCCCAGCATTTT.

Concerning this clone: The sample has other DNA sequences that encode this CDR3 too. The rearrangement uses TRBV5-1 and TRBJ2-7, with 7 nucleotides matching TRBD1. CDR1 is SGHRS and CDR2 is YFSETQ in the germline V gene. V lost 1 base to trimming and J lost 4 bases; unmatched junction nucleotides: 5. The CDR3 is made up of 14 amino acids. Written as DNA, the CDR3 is TGCGCCAGCAGCTTGTCGACAGGGTTTTACGAGCAGTACTTC. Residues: CASSLSTGFYEQYF.

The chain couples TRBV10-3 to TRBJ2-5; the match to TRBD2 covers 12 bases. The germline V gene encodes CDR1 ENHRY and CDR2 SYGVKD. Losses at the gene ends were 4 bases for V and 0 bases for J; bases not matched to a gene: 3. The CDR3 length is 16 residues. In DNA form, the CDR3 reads TGTGCCATCAGTGCAGGACTAGCGGGGAACCAAGAGACCCAGTACTTC. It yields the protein CAISAGLAGNQETQYF.

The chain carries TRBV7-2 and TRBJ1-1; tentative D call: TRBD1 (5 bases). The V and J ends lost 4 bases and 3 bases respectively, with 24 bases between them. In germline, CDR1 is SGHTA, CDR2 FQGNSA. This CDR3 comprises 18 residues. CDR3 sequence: CASSSTKLQGFMDTEAFF. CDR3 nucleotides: TGTGCCAGCAGCTCGACGAAACTCCAGGGTTTCATGGACACTGAAGCTTTCTTT.

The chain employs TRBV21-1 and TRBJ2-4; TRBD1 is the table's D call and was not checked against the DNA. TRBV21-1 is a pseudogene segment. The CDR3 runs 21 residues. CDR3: CASSKYRVTGQGKLAKNIQYF. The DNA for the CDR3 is TGTGCCAGCAGCAAATACAGGGTAACTGGACAGGGGAAGCTAGCCAAAAACATTCAGTACTTC.

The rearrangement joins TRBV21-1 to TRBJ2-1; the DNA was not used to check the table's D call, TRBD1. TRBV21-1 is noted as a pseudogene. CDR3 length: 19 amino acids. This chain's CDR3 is CASSKERDRAESSYNEQFF. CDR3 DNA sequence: TGTGCCAGCAGCAAAGAGAGGGACAGGGCCGAGAGCTCCTACAATGAGCAGTTCTTC.

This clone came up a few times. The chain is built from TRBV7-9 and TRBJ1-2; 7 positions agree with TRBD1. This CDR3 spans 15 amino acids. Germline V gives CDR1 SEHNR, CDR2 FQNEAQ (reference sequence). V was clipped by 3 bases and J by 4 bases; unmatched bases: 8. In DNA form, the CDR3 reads TGTGCCAGCAGCTTCCAACCGGGACAGCCCTATGGCTACACCTTC. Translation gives CASSFQPGQPYGYTF.

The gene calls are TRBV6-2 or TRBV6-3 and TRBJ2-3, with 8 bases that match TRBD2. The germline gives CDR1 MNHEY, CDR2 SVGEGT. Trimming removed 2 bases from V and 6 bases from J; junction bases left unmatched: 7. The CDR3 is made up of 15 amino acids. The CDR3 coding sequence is TGTGCCAGCAGTTACGAGGGACTAGAAGCGGATACGCAGTATTTT. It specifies CASSYEGLEADTQYF.

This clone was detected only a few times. CDR3 residues: CAWSVIGGGYEQFF. The CDR3, as DNA: TGTGCCTGGAGTGTAATCGGGGGGGGCTATGAGCAGTTCTTC. This chain links TRBV30 with TRBJ2-1; 8 positions match TRBD2. CDR1 and CDR2 (germline): GTSNPN, SVGIG (reference sequence). V shed 0 bases, J shed 8 bases, and the junction held 6 bases outside the gene matches. The CDR3 is 14 amino acids.

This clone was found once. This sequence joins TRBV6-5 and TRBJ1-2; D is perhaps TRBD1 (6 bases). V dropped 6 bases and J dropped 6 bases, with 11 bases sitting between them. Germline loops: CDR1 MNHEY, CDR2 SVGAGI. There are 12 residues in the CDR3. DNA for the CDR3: TGTGCCAGCAGCGGACAGTTAAATGGCTACACCTTC. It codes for CASSGQLNGYTF.

DNA for the CDR3: TGTGCCAGCAGTTTAGAGGTTAGCTCCTACAATGAGCAGTTCTTC. Amino acid sequence: CASSLEVSSYNEQFF. This chain connects TRBV28 to TRBJ2-1; D gene ambiguous. This CDR3 has 15 residues. Germline-derived CDR1 and CDR2 are MDHEN and SYDVKM. V lost 2 bases to trimming and J lost 0 bases, with 8 bases between them. Full variable domain (remainder filled in from reference TRBV28 and TRBJ2-1): DVKVTQSSRYLVKRTGEKVFLECVQDMDHENMFWYRQDPGLGLRLIYFSYDVKMKEKGDIPEGYSVSREKKERFSLILESASTNQTSMYLCASSLEVSSYNEQFFGPGTRLTVL.

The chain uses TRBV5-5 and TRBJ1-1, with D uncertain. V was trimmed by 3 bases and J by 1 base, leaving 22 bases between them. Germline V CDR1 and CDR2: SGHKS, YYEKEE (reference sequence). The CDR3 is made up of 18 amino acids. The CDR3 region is CASSSVSAPRERNTEAFF. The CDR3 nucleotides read TGTGCCAGCAGCTCCGTGTCGGCCCCTCGGGAGAGGAACACTGAAGCTTTCTTT.

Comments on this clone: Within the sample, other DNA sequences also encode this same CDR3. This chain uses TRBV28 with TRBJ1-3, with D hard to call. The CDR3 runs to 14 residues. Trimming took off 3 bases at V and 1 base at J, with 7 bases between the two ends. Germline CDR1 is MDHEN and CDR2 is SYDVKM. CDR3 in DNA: TGTGCCAGCAGTTTTACGGGGTCTGGAAACACCATATATTTT. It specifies CASSFTGSGNTIYF.

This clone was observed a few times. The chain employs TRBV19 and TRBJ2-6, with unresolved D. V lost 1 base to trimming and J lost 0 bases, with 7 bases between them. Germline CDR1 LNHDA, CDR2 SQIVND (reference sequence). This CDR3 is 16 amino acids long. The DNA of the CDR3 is TGTGCCAGTAGTATAGTTACGGTCTCTGGGGCCAACGTCCTGACTTTC. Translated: CASSIVTVSGANVLTF.

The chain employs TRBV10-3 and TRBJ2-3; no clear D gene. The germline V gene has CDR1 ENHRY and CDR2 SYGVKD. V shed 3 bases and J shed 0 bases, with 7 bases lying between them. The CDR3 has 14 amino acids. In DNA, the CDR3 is TGTGCCATCAGTGATTCTGTTAGCACAGATACGCAGTATTTT. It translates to CAISDSVSTDTQYF.

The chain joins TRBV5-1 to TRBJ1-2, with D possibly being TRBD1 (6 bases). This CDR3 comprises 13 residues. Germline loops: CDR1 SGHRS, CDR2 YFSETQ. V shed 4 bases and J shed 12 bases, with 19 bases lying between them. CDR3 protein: CASSPGQLTQDTF. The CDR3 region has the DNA TGCGCCAGCAGCCCAGGACAGCTCACCCAAGACACCTTC.

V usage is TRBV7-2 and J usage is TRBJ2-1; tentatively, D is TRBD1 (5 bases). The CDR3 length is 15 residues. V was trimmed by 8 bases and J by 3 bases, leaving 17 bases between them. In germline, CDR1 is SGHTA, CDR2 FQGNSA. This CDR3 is CASSQSGNVYNEQFF. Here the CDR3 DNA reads TGTGCCAGCTCCCAATCAGGGAACGTCTACAATGAGCAGTTCTTC.

This chain's CDR3 is CASSQDQGLAGEADTQYF. CDR3 bases: TGTGCCAGCAGCCAAGATCAGGGACTAGCGGGGGAGGCAGATACGCAGTATTTT. V gene TRBV4-2 combines with J gene TRBJ2-3, with 14 bases lining up with TRBD2. Germline V CDR1 and CDR2: LGHNA, YNFKEQ. V lost 0 bases and J lost 4; bases outside the gene matches: 6. This CDR3 has 18 residues.

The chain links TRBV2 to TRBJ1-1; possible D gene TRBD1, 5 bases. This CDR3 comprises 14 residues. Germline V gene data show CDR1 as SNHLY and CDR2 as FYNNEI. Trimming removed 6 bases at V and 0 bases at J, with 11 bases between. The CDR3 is CASRVDIMNTEAFF. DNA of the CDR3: TGTGCCAGCAGAGTGGACATCATGAACACTGAAGCTTTCTTT. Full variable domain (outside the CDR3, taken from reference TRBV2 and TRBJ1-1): EPEVTQTPSHQVTQMGQEVILRCVPISNHLYFYWYRQILGQKVEFLVSFYNNEISEKSEIFDDQFSVERPDGSNFTLKIRSTKLEDSAMYFCASRVDIMNTEAFFGQGTRLTVV.

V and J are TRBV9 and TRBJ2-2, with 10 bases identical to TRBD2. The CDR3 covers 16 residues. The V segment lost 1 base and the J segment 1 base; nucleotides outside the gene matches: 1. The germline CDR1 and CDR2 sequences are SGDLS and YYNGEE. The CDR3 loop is CASSVWTSGNTGELFF. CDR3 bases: TGTGCCAGCAGCGTATGGACTAGCGGGAACACCGGGGAGCTGTTTTTT. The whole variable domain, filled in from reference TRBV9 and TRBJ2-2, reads DSGVTQTPKHLITATGQRVTLRCSPRSGDLSVYWYQQSLDQGLQFLIQYYNGEERAKGNILERFSAQQFPDLHSELNLSSLELGDSALYFCASSVWTSGNTGELFFGEGSRLTVL.

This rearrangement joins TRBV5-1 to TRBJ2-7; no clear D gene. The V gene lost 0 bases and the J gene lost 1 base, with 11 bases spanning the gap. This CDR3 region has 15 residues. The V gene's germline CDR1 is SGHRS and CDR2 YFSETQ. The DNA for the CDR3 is TGCGCCAGCAGCTTGGCAGGCTTAACATCCTACGAGCAGTACTTC. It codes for CASSLAGLTSYEQYF.

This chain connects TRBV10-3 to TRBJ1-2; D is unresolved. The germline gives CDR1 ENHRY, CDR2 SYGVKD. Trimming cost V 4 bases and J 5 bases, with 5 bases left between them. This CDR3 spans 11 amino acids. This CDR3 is CAISGGYGYTF. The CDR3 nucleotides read TGTGCCATCAGTGGCGGGTATGGCTACACCTTC.

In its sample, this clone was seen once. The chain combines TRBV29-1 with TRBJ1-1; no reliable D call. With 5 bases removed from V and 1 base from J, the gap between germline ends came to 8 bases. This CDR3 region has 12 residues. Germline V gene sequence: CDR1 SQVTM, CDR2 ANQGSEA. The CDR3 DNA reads TGCAGCGTTCTCCCGGGGAACACTGAAGCTTTCTTT. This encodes CSVLPGNTEAFF.

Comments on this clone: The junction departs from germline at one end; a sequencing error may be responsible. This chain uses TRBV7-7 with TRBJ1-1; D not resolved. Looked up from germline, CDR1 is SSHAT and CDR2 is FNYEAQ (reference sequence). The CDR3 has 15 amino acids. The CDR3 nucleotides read TGTGCTAGCAGCTCTAGTGGTTGGTCTACCACTGAAGCTTTCTTT. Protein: CASSSSGWSTTEAFF.